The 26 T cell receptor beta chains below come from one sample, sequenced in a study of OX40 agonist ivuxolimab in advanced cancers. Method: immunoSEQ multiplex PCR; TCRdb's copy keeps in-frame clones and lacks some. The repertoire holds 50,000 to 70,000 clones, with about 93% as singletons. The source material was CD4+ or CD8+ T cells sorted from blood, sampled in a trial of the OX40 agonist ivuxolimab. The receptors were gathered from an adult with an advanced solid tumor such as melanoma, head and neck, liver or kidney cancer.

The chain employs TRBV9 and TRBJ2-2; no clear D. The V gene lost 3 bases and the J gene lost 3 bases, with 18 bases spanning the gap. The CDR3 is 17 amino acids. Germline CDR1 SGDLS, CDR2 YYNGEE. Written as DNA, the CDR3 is TGTGCCAGCAGCGCCTCGGGCTCCCCCGGCTACACCGGGGAGCTGTTTTTT. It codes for CASSASGSPGYTGELFF.

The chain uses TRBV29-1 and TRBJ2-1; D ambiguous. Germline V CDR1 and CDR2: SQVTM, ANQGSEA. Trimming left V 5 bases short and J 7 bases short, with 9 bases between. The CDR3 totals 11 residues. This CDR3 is CSVPVGNEQFF. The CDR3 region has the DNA TGCAGCGTTCCCGTAGGGAATGAGCAGTTCTTC.

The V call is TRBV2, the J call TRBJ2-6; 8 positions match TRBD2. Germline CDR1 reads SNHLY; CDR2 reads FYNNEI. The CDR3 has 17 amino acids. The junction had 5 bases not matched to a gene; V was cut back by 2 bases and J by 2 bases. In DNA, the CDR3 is TGTGCCAGCAGTGAACCCCGGGAGGGTACTGGGGCCAACGTCCTGACTTTC. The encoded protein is CASSEPREGTGANVLTF.

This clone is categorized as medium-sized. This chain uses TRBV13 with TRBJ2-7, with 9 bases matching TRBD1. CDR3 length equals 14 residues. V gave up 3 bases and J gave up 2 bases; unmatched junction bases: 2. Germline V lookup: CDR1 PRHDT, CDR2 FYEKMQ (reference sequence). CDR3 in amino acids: CASSFGTGPYEQYF. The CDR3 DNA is TGTGCCAGCAGCTTCGGGACAGGGCCCTACGAGCAGTACTTC.

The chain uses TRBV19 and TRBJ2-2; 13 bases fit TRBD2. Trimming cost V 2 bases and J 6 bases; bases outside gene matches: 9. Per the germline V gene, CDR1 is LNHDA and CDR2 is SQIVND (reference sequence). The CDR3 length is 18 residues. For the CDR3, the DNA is TGTGCCAGTAGTATATCGTTTGGACTAGCGGGAGTGGCCGGGGAGCTGTTTTTT. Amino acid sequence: CASSISFGLAGVAGELFF.

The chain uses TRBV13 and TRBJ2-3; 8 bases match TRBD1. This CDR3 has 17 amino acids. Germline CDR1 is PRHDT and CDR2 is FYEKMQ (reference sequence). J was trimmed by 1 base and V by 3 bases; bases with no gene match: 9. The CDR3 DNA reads TGTGCCAGCAGCTTCGGGACAGGAGTCTTGGGCACAGATACGCAGTATTTT. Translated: CASSFGTGVLGTDTQYF.

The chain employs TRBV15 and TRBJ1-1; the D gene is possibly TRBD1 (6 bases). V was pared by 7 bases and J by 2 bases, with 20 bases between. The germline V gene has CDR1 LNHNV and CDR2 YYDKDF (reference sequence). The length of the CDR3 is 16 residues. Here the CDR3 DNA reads TGTGCCACCAAACGTACAGGGATGCGAGACAACACTGAAGCTTTCTTT. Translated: CATKRTGMRDNTEAFF. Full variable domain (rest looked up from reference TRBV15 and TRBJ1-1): DAMVIQNPRYQVTQFGKPVTLSCSQTLNHNVMYWYQQKSSQAPKLLFHYYDKDFNNEADTPDNFQSRRPNTSFCFLDIRSPGLGDTAMYLCATKRTGMRDNTEAFFGQGTRLTVV.

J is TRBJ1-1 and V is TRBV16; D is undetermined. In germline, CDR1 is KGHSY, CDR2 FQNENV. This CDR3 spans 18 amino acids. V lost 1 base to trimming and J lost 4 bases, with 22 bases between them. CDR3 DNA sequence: TGTGCCAGCAGCCAATGGAAGGTAACAGCGGAGGCGATCACTGAAGCTTTCTTT. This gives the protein CASSQWKVTAEAITEAFF.

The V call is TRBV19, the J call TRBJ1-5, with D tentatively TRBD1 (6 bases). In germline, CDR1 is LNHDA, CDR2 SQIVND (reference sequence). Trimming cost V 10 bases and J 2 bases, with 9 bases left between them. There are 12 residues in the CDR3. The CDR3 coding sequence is TGTGCCACAAGACAGGGCAATCAGCCCCAGCATTTT. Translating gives CATRQGNQPQHF.

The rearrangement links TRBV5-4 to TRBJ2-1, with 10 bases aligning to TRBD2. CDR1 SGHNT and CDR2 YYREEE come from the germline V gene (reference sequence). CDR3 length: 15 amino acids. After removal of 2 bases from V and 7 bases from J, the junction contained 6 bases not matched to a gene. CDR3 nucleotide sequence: TGTGCCAGCAGCTTCAGGGGACTAGCGTTAAATGAGCAGTTCTTC. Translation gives CASSFRGLALNEQFF.

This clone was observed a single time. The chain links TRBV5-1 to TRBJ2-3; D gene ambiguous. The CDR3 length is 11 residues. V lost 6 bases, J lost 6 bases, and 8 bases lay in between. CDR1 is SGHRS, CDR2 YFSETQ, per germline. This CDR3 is CASTAADTQYF. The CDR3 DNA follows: TGCGCCAGCACCGCGGCGGATACGCAGTATTTT.

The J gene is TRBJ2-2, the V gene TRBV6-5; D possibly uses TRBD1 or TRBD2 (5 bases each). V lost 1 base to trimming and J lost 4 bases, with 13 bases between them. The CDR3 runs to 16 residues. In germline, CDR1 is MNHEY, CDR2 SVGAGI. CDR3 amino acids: CASSYLGVGGTGELFF. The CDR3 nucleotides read TGTGCCAGCAGTTACTTGGGGGTCGGTGGCACCGGGGAGCTGTTTTTT.

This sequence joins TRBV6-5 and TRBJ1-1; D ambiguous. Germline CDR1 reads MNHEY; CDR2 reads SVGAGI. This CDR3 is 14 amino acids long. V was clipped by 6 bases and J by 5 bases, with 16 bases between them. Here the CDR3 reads CASSPWAGKTEAFF. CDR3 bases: TGTGCCAGCAGCCCCTGGGCGGGAAAAACTGAAGCTTTCTTT.

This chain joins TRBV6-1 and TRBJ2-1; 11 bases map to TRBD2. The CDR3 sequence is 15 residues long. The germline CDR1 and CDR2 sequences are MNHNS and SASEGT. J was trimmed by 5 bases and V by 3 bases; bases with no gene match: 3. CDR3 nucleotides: TGTGCCAGCAGTGAGACTAGCGGGGCTAACAATGAGCAGTTCTTC. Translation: CASSETSGANNEQFF.

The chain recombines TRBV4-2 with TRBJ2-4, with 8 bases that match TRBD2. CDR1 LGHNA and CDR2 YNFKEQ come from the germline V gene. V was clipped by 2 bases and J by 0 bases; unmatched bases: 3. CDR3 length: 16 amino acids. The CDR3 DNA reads TGTGCCAGCAGCCAACCAGCGGGGGTAGCCAAAAACATTCAGTACTTC. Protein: CASSQPAGVAKNIQYF.

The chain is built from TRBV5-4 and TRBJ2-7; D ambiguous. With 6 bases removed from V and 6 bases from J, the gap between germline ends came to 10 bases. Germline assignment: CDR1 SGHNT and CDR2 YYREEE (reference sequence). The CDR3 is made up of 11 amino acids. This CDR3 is CASTSGPEQYF. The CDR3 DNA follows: TGTGCCAGCACCTCCGGACCCGAGCAGTACTTC. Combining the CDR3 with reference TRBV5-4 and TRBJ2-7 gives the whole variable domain ETGVTQSPTHLIKTRGQQVTLRCSSQSGHNTVSWYQQALGQGPQFIFQYYREEENGRGNFPPRFSGLQFPNYSSELNVNALELDDSALYLCASTSGPEQYFGPGTRLTVT.

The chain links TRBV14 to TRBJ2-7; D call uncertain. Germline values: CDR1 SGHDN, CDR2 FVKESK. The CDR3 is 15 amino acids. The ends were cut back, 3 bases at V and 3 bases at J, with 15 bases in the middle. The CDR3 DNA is TGTGCCAGCAGCCATATTCAGGCGTCAAACTACGAGCAGTACTTC. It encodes CASSHIQASNYEQYF.

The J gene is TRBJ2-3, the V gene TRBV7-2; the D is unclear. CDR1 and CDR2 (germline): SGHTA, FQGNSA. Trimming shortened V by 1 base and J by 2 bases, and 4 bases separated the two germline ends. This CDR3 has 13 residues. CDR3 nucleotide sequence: TGTGCCAGCAGCTTAGACAACACAGATACGCAGTATTTT. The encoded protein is CASSLDNTDTQYF.

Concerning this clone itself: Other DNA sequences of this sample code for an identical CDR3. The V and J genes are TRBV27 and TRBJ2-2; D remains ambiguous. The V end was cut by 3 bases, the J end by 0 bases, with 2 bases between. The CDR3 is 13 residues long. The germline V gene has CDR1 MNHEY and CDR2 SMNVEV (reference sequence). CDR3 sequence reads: CASSLTNTGELFF. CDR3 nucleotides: TGTGCCAGCAGTTTGACGAACACCGGGGAGCTGTTTTTT.

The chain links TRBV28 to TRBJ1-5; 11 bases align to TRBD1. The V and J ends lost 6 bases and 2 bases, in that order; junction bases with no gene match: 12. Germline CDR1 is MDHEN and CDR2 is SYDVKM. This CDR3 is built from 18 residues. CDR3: CASRTPGQGVWGNQPQHF. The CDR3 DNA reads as TGTGCCAGCAGGACTCCGGGACAGGGGGTGTGGGGCAATCAGCCCCAGCATTTT.

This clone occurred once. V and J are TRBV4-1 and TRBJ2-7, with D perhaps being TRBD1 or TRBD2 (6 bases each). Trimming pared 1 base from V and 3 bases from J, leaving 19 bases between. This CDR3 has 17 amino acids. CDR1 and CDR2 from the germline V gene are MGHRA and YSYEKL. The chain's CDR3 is CASSQGKGGLLVYEQYF. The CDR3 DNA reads TGCGCCAGCAGCCAAGGTAAAGGGGGACTGTTGGTCTACGAGCAGTACTTC.

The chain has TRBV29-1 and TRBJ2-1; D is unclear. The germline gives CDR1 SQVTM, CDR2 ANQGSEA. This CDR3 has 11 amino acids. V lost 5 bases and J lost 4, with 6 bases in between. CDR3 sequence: CSVTVYNEQFF. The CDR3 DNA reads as TGCAGCGTTACTGTATACAATGAGCAGTTCTTC.

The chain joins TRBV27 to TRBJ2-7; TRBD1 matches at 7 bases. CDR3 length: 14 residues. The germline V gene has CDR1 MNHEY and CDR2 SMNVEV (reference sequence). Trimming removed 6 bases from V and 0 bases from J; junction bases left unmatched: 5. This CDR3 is CASSSDRDSYEQYF. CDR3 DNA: TGTGCCAGCAGCTCAGACAGGGACTCCTACGAGCAGTACTTC.

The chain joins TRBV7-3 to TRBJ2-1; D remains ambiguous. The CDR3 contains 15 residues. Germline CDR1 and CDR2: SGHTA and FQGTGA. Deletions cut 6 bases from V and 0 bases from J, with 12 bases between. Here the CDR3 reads CASSRAASSYNEQFF. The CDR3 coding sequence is TGTGCCAGCAGTCGAGCAGCTAGCTCCTACAATGAGCAGTTCTTC. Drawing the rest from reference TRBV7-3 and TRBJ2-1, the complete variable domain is GAGVSQTPSNKVTEKGKYVELRCDPISGHTALYWYRQSLGQGPEFLIYFQGTGAADDSGLPNDRFFAVRPEGSVSTLKIQRTERGDSAVYLCASSRAASSYNEQFFGPGTRLTVL.

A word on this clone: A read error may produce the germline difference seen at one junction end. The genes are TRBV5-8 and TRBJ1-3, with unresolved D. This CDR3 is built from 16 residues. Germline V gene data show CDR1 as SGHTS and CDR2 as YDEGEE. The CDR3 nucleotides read TGCGCCAGCAGCCAAGATAGGTACGGCTCTGGAAACACCATATATTTT. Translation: CASSQDRYGSGNTIYF.

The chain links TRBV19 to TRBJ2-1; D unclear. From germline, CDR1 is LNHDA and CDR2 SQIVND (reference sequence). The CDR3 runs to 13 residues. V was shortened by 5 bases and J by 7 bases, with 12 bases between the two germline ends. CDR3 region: CASSPGLQNEQFF. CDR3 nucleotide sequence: TGTGCCAGTAGTCCGGGTCTTCAGAATGAGCAGTTCTTC. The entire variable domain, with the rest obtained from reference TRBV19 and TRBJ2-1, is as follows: DGGITQSPKYLFRKEGQNVTLSCEQNLNHDAMYWYRQDPGQGLRLIYYSQIVNDFQKGDIAEGYSVSREKKESFPLTVTSAQKNPTAFYLCASSPGLQNEQFFGPGTRLTVL.